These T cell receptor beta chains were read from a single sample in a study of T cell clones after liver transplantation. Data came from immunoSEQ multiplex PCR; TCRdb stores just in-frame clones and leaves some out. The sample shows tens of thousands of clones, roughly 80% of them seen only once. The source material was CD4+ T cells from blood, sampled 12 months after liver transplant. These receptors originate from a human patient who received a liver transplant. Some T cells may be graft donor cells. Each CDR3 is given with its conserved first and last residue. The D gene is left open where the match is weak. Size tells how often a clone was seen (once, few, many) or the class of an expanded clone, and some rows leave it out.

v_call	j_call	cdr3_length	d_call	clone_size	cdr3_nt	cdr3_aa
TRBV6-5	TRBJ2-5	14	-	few	TGTGCCAGCAGTTACTCGTACAGACAAGAGACCCAGTACTTC	CASSYSYRQETQYF
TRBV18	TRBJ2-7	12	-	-	TGTGCCAGCTCATTTGGCCGCGACGAGCAGTACTTC	CASSFGRDEQYF
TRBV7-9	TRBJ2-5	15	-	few	TGTGCCAGCAGCTTAGCGTTCCTCACACAAGAGACCCAGTACTTC	CASSLAFLTQETQYF
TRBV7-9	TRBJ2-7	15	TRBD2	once	TGTGCCAGCAGCTCCGGGACTAGCGGGAGAAGGGAGCAGTACTTC	CASSSGTSGRREQYF
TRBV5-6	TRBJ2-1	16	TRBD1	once	TGTGCCAGCAGCTTTTTTGGGACAGGTCATTACAATGAGCAGTTCTTC	CASSFFGTGHYNEQFF
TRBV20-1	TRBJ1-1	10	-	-	TGCAGTGCCTCAAGTCCTGAAGCTTTCTTT	CSASSPEAFF
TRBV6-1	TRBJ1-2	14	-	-	TGTGCCAGCAGTGATTTACAGGGTTTCGACGGCTACACCTTC	CASSDLQGFDGYTF
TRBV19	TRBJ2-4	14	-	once	TGTGCCAGTAGTATAGCAGGGGCTGAGAACATTCAGTACTTC	CASSIAGAENIQYF
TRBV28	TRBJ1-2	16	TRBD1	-	TGTGCCAGCAGTTTTAGGCTGGGACAGTCGGGAGGTGGCTACACCTTC	CASSFRLGQSGGGYTF
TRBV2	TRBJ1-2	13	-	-	TGTGCCAGCAGCCCCTCCCCCGTTATGGGCTACACCTTC	CASSPSPVMGYTF
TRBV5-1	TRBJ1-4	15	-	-	TGCGCCAGCAGCCGGGGGTCCAGGGAGGGAGAAAAACTGTTTTTT	CASSRGSREGEKLFF
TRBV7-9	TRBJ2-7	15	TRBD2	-	TGTGCCAGCAGCGCGGGACTACCCGCCCCTAGGGAGCAGTACTTC	CASSAGLPAPREQYF
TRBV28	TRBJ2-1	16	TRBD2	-	TGTGCCAGCAGTTCCCTCGGGACTAGCGGTTACAATGAGCAGTTCTTC	CASSSLGTSGYNEQFF
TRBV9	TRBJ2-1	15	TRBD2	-	TGTGCCAGCAGCGTCGGCGGGAGGTTCTACAATGAGCAGTTCTTC	CASSVGGRFYNEQFF
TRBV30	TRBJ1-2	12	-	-	TGTGCCTGGAGACCGGGGAACTATGGCTACACCTTC	CAWRPGNYGYTF
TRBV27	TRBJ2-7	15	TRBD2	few	TGTGCCAGCAGTTTGACTAGCGGGAGGTTCTACGAGCAGTACTTC	CASSLTSGRFYEQYF
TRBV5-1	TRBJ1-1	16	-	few	TGCGCCAGCAGCTTCTTCTCCCCGACGGTGAACACTGAAGCTTTCTTT	CASSFFSPTVNTEAFF
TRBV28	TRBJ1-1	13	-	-	TGTGCCAGCAGACGATTGGACTGGGCTGAAGCTTTCTTT	CASRRLDWAEAFF
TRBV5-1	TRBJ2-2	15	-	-	TGCGCCAGCAGCTTTACCAGCTCGAACACCGGGGAGCTGTTTTTT	CASSFTSSNTGELFF
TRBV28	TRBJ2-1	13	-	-	TGTGCCAGCAGTTTGACAGGCTACAATGAGCAGTTCTTC	CASSLTGYNEQFF
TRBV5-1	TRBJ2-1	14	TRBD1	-	TGCGCCAGCAGCCCCAAGGGACAGTACAATGAGCAGTTCTTC	CASSPKGQYNEQFF
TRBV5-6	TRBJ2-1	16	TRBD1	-	TGTGCCAGCAGCACACCAGGGGGCTGGTCCTACAATGAGCAGTTCTTC	CASSTPGGWSYNEQFF
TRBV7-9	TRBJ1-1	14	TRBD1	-	TGTGCCAGCAGCAAGACAGGGCGAGACACTGAAGCTTTCTTT	CASSKTGRDTEAFF
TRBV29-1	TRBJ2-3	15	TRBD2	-	TGCAGCGTTGTCCCCGGACTAGCGGACACAGATACGCAGTATTTT	CSVVPGLADTDTQYF
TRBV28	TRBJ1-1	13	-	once	TGTGCCAGCAGTTTATGGTCCAACACTGAAGCTTTCTTT	CASSLWSNTEAFF
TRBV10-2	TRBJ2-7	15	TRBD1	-	TGCGCCAGCAGGCCGGGACAGGGGGGAATCAACGAGCAGTACTTC	CASRPGQGGINEQYF
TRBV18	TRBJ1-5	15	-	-	TGTGCCAGCTCACCAGCGGGGGCCGTAAATCAGCCCCAGCATTTT	CASSPAGAVNQPQHF
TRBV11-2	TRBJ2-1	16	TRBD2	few	TGTGCCAGCAGACAGACGAGGCTAGCGGGAGACAATGAGCAGTTCTTC	CASRQTRLAGDNEQFF
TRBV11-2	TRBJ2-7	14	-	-	TGTGCCAGCAGCTTGGACAGCTTCACCTACGAGCAGTACTTC	CASSLDSFTYEQYF
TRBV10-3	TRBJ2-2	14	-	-	TGTGCCATCAGTGAGTCGGGTCTAAACGGGGAGCTGTTTTTT	CAISESGLNGELFF
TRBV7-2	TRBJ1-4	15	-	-	TGTGCCAGCAGCCCGAGCCGACGCGTTAATGAAAAACTGTTTTTT	CASSPSRRVNEKLFF
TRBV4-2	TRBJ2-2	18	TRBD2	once	TGTGCCAGCAGCCTCCGGGGTAGCGGGAGTAAAGACGGCGGGGAGCTGTTTTTT	CASSLRGSGSKDGGELFF
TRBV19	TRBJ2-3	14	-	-	TGTGCCAGTAGCCGATTCTCGGGGACAGATACGCAGTATTTT	CASSRFSGTDTQYF
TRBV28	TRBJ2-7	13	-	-	TGTGCCAGCGTGCGGTCAGGGGTTTTCGAGCAGTACTTC	CASVRSGVFEQYF
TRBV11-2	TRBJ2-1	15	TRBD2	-	TGTGCCAGCAGCTTGGGACTAGCGCTCTTCAATGAGCAGTTCTTC	CASSLGLALFNEQFF
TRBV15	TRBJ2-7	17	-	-	TGTGCCACCAGCACCGTTCTTGGGGGCGCGGGTGCCTACGAGCAGTACTTC	CATSTVLGGAGAYEQYF
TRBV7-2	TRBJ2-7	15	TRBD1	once	TGTGCCAGCAGTCCGGGACAGGGGGCTCGGGACGAGCAGTACTTC	CASSPGQGARDEQYF
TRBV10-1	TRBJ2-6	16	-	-	TGCGCCAGCAGTGAGGGAAGGGGTTCTGGGGCCAACGTCCTGACTTTC	CASSEGRGSGANVLTF
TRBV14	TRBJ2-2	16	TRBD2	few	TGTGCCAGCAGCAGAACCGGACTAGTCGGCACCGGGGAGCTGTTTTTT	CASSRTGLVGTGELFF
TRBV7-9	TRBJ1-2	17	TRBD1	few	TGTGCCAGCAGCTTAGGACAGGGGGCTGTCTACTACTATGGCTACACCTTC	CASSLGQGAVYYYGYTF
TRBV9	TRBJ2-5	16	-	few	TGTGCCAGCAGCCCACCCCAGGGGAGGGGGGGGGAGACCCAGTACTTC	CASSPPQGRGGETQYF
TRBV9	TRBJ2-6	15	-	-	TGTGCCAGCAGCGTAGTTGGTTCTGGGGCCAACGTCCTGACTTTC	CASSVVGSGANVLTF
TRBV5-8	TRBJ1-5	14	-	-	TGTGCCAGCACCCGGGGGCAGCCGAATCAGCCCCAGCATTTT	CASTRGQPNQPQHF
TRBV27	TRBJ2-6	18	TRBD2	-	TGTGCCAGCACCCAAGAGGGGGCTAGCGGGACTGGGGCCAACGTCCTGACTTTC	CASTQEGASGTGANVLTF
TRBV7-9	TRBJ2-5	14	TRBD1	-	TGTGCCAGCAGCCCAGGGGGCGCGGGAGAGACCCAGTACTTC	CASSPGGAGETQYF
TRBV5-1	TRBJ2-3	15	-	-	TGCGCCAGCAGCTTAGACGGGGATCACACAGATACGCAGTATTTT	CASSLDGDHTDTQYF
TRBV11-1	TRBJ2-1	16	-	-	TGTGCCAGCAGCTTACGAAAACTTTATAAGTCCAATGAGCAGTTCTTC	CASSLRKLYKSNEQFF
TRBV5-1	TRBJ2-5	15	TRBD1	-	TGCGCCAGCAGCTTGGAGGGACAGGGCGGAGAGACCCAGTACTTC	CASSLEGQGGETQYF